A single sample gave rise to the 14 T cell receptor beta chains below, sequenced in a study of cytomegalovirus exposure and HLA in healthy donors. The PCR made use of 60 Vbeta and 13 Jbeta primers. Measured with immunoSEQ multiplex PCR; TCRdb has only the in-frame clones, and not every one. The data contain 120,000 or so clones, 81% of them seen just once; the ten biggest clones take up roughly 2.2%. Sequenced: PBMCs. These receptors were obtained from a woman aged 40 to 50 in good health and CMV-seronegative.

This clone has a single count. The chain combines TRBV6-4 with TRBJ2-2; D is unclear. This CDR3 contains 18 residues. Germline CDR1 MRHNA, CDR2 SNTAGT. V was trimmed by 0 bases and J by 0 bases, leaving 14 bases between them. CDR3 bases: TGTGCCAGCAGTGACTCGTATCCCCCTCTAGCGAACACCGGGGAGCTGTTTTTT. This codes for CASSDSYPPLANTGELFF.

This sequence joins TRBV2 and TRBJ1-2, with D hard to call. This CDR3 spans 14 amino acids. Germline lookup yields CDR1 SNHLY and CDR2 FYNNEI. V was cut by 1 base and J by 0 bases, with 6 bases left in between. CDR3 loop: CASSEDKTNYGYTF. The CDR3 nucleotides read TGTGCCAGCAGTGAAGACAAGACTAACTATGGCTACACCTTC.

The rearrangement joins TRBV19 to TRBJ1-3; D unclear. The CDR3 sequence is 16 residues long. Per the germline V gene, CDR1 is LNHDA and CDR2 is SQIVND (reference sequence). Trimming cost V 3 bases and J 2 bases, with 14 bases left between them. The CDR3 spells CASSMSTAPPGNTIYF. The CDR3 DNA follows: TGTGCCAGTAGTATGAGTACAGCACCCCCTGGAAACACCATATATTTT.

CDR3 protein: CASRQRGLAGIRDTQYF. The CDR3 DNA follows: TGCGCCAGCAGACAAAGGGGACTAGCGGGGATACGAGATACGCAGTATTTT. The rearrangement joins TRBV5-1 to TRBJ2-3; 13 bases line up with TRBD2. Germline V CDR1 and CDR2: SGHRS, YFSETQ. V lost 5 bases and J lost 5; bases outside the gene matches: 11. The CDR3 sequence is 17 residues long.

The V and J genes are TRBV4-1 and TRBJ2-7, with 10 bases matching TRBD2. V lost 0 bases and J lost 1; bases outside the gene matches: 6. CDR3 size: 17 residues. From germline, CDR1 is MGHRA and CDR2 YSYEKL. The CDR3: CASSQDVAGGRSYEQYF. As DNA, the CDR3 is TGCGCCAGCAGCCAAGATGTAGCGGGGGGCCGGTCCTACGAGCAGTACTTC.

V gene TRBV18 combines with J gene TRBJ2-3; D is perhaps TRBD1 (6 bases). V lost 8 bases and J lost 0, with 15 bases in between. The germline V gene encodes CDR1 KGHSH and CDR2 LQKENI. This CDR3 comprises 15 residues. CDR3 in DNA: TGTGCCAGCGCTATAGACAGGTTTAGCACAGATACGCAGTATTTT. Translated, it gives CASAIDRFSTDTQYF.

V usage is TRBV29-1 and J usage is TRBJ1-1, with D perhaps TRBD1 (5 bases). Germline assignment: CDR1 SQVTM and CDR2 ANQGSEA. The CDR3 runs 14 residues. V dropped 3 bases and J dropped 5 bases, with 16 bases sitting between them. CDR3 DNA: TGCAGCGTTGAGCGTAGGGGAAAGGGGACTGAAGCTTTCTTT. Translating it yields CSVERRGKGTEAFF.

The chain uses TRBV5-1 and TRBJ2-3, with D tentatively TRBD2 (6 bases). The length of the CDR3 is 15 residues. Germline loops: CDR1 SGHRS, CDR2 YFSETQ. Trimming took 2 bases from V and 3 from J, leaving 13 bases between them. CDR3 protein: CASSFYRGRTDTQYF. CDR3 nucleotides: TGCGCCAGCAGCTTTTATCGGGGGAGGACAGATACGCAGTATTTT.

The V gene is TRBV4-1, the J gene TRBJ2-1, with D possibly TRBD2 on 6 matching bases. CDR3 length: 17 amino acids. V lost 1 base and J 9 bases, leaving 22 bases between the germline ends. Germline V gene lookup returns CDR1 MGHRA and CDR2 YSYEKL. In DNA form, the CDR3 reads TGCGCCAGCAGCCAAGCCTCTACGCGACTAGTAAGTGGTGAGCAGTTCTTC. This sequence encodes CASSQASTRLVSGEQFF.

This chain connects TRBV5-1 to TRBJ1-2; TRBD1 aligns across 9 bases. Germline CDR1 SGHRS, CDR2 YFSETQ. Trimming cost V 0 bases and J 1 base; bases outside gene matches: 10. The CDR3 is 18 amino acids. DNA for the CDR3: TGCGCCAGCAGCTTGGAGATCCTCGGACAGGGGCGTAACTATGGCTACACCTTC. Translated, it gives CASSLEILGQGRNYGYTF.

J is TRBJ1-1 and V is TRBV20-1; no clear D gene. Looked up from germline, CDR1 is DFQATT and CDR2 is SNEGSKA (reference sequence). Trimming pared 6 bases from V and 7 bases from J, leaving 9 bases between. CDR3 length equals 10 residues. The CDR3 sequence is CSAGDGEAFF. The CDR3 bases are TGCAGTGCCGGAGATGGTGAAGCTTTCTTT.

The chain recombines TRBV6-5 with TRBJ2-2, with unresolved D. The CDR3 length is 13 residues. Germline V gives CDR1 MNHEY, CDR2 SVGAGI. V was cut by 7 bases and J by 5 bases, with 11 bases left in between. The DNA of the CDR3 is TGTGCCAGCACCGCCACGAGGACCGGGGAGCTGTTTTTT. It yields the protein CASTATRTGELFF.

This clone was seen a single time. The chain links TRBV5-1 to TRBJ1-5; D unresolved. V lost 4 bases and J lost 4, with 9 bases in between. The germline V gene encodes CDR1 SGHRS and CDR2 YFSETQ. The CDR3 loop spans 13 amino acids. The CDR3 coding sequence is TGCGCCAGCAGCCGTGACGGGAATCAGCCCCAGCATTTT. It specifies CASSRDGNQPQHF.

J is TRBJ2-1 and V is TRBV7-6; D call uncertain. CDR3 length: 16 residues. V was cut by 2 bases and J by 0 bases, with 11 bases left in between. Germline assignment: CDR1 SGHVS and CDR2 FNYEAQ. The CDR3 DNA is TGTGCCAGCAGCTTAATGGGTTCTAGCTCCTACAATGAGCAGTTCTTC. Protein sequence: CASSLMGSSSYNEQFF.